This passage covers 12 T cell receptor beta chains from one sample sequenced in a study of PD-L1 blockade in urothelial cancer. TCRdb keeps only in-frame clones here, not all; method: immunoSEQ multiplex PCR. Of tens of thousands of clones listed, almost 90% were seen once; the top ten hold 1.5% to 2%. Time point noted: pretreatment peripheral blood. The sample in question was PBMCs, obtained around atezolizumab (anti-PD-L1) treatment. All receptors derive from a man in his sixties with urothelial cancer.

V and J are TRBV14 and TRBJ2-7; a possible D gene is TRBD1 (5 bases). Germline V gives CDR1 SGHDN, CDR2 FVKESK. The CDR3 is 17 residues long. V was pared by 3 bases and J by 3 bases, with 21 bases between. CDR3 sequence (DNA): TGTGCCAGCAGCCATTCCTACCTTACAGGTCTTTTCTACGAGCAGTACTTC. This encodes CASSHSYLTGLFYEQYF.

In the case of this clone: The sample holds other DNA sequences that translate to the same CDR3. The CDR3 is CASNREGQPQHF. CDR3 in DNA: TGTGCCAGTAACAGGGAAGGTCAGCCCCAGCATTTT. This chain uses TRBV6-6 with TRBJ1-5, with D perhaps matching TRBD1 (6 bases). Germline V gene data show CDR1 as MNHNY and CDR2 as SVGAGI (reference sequence). The CDR3 is 12 amino acids. With 9 bases removed from V and 6 bases from J, the gap between germline ends came to 12 bases.

This chain's CDR3 is CSVRQGGKGSGELFF. The CDR3 DNA reads as TGCAGCGTCAGACAAGGGGGAAAAGGGTCCGGGGAGCTGTTTTTT. The rearrangement joins TRBV29-1 to TRBJ2-2; weak D call: TRBD1 (6 bases). This CDR3 spans 15 amino acids. Trimming stripped 6 bases from V and 6 bases from J, with 20 bases between. Germline loops: CDR1 SQVTM, CDR2 ANQGSEA.

The chain carries TRBV20-1 and TRBJ1-2; D gene unclear. The CDR3 spans 11 residues. The V end was cut by 3 bases, the J end by 3 bases, with 5 bases between. From germline, CDR1 is DFQATT and CDR2 SNEGSKA (reference sequence). In nucleotides, the CDR3 is TGCAGTGCTAGCACTGACTATGGCTACACCTTC. This translates into CSASTDYGYTF.

The chain employs TRBV5-4 and TRBJ2-1; TRBD2 might be the D (6 bases). Germline V gene lookup returns CDR1 SGHNT and CDR2 YYREEE (reference sequence). The germline V and J ends were trimmed by 3 bases and 6 bases, with 16 bases remaining between them. This CDR3 comprises 15 residues. The CDR3 bases are TGTGCCAGCAGCTCGGGAGTCGCTAGCTCCAATGAGCAGTTCTTC. It translates to CASSSGVASSNEQFF.

V and J are TRBV18 and TRBJ2-7; 8 bases align to TRBD2. J gave up 4 bases and V 3 bases, and 11 bases lay outside the gene matches. The CDR3 is made up of 16 amino acids. Germline V gene data show CDR1 as KGHSH and CDR2 as LQKENI. CDR3 loop: CASSPGRGVKSYEQYF. The CDR3, as DNA: TGTGCCAGCTCACCGGGGCGGGGGGTCAAATCTTACGAGCAGTACTTC.

The chain combines TRBV19 with TRBJ2-1; 9 nucleotides match TRBD1. CDR3 length: 17 residues. CDR1 is LNHDA, CDR2 SQIVND, per germline (reference sequence). V gave up 5 bases and J gave up 6 bases; unmatched junction bases: 14. This chain's CDR3 is CASSPPTGTGIGNEQFF. The CDR3 DNA sequence: TGTGCCAGTAGTCCCCCAACCGGGACAGGGATAGGCAATGAGCAGTTCTTC.

The chain joins TRBV5-6 to TRBJ1-1, with TRBD1 identical over 12 bases. Looked up from germline, CDR1 is SGHDT and CDR2 is YYEEEE. Trimming at V came to 4 bases and at J to 5 bases, leaving 9 bases not matched to a gene. This CDR3 region has 16 residues. The CDR3 DNA reads as TGTGCCAGCAGCCCGGGGACAGGGGGCGCGAATACTGAAGCTTTCTTT. This gives the protein CASSPGTGGANTEAFF.

V usage is TRBV5-1 and J usage is TRBJ1-4, with D maybe TRBD1 (5 bases). Trimming pared 6 bases from V and 6 bases from J, leaving 12 bases between. CDR1 is SGHRS, CDR2 YFSETQ, per germline. The CDR3 runs 13 residues. DNA of the CDR3: TGCGCCAGCAATGAGGAGGGGCATGAAAAACTGTTTTTT. Translation gives CASNEEGHEKLFF.

This chain joins TRBV6-4 and TRBJ2-4, with 7 bases fitting TRBD2. After removal of 2 bases from V and 5 bases from J, the junction contained 9 bases not matched to a gene. Germline V gives CDR1 MRHNA, CDR2 SNTAGT. The CDR3 loop spans 16 amino acids. The CDR3 DNA reads TGTGCCAGCAGTGACGGGACTAACCAAAGCGAAAACATTCAGTACTTC. Amino acid sequence: CASSDGTNQSENIQYF.

This clone was counted only a few times. The CDR3: CASSVTGLGQPQHF. CDR3 coding DNA: TGTGCCAGTAGTGTCACAGGGTTGGGTCAGCCCCAGCATTTT. The chain uses TRBV19 and TRBJ1-5; possible D gene TRBD1, 6 bases. The germline V gene encodes CDR1 LNHDA and CDR2 SQIVND (reference sequence). CDR3 length: 14 amino acids. Deletions cut 5 bases from V and 6 bases from J, with 14 bases between.

The CDR3 bases are TGTGCCAGCAGCGTCACTAGCGGGGGGGCTTTTATAGAAGTTGCCGGGGAGCTGTTTTTT. This translates into CASSVTSGGAFIEVAGELFF. The rearrangement uses TRBV9 and TRBJ2-2; 13 positions agree with TRBD2. In germline, CDR1 is SGDLS, CDR2 YYNGEE. V lost 2 bases, J lost 6 bases, and 16 bases stayed unmatched. The CDR3 contains 20 residues.